Below, 17 T cell receptor beta chains from the same sample are listed, as sequenced in a study of technical replicates of blood from a handful of donors. This table comes from immunoSEQ multiplex PCR, and its TCRdb copy is limited to in-frame clones, with some not included. The repertoire holds approximately 50,000 clones, approximately 94% seen once, with under 0.45% in the top ten. Sequencing was done on a sample of T cells isolated from PBMCs. Every receptor here comes from a human donor in good health.

V is TRBV5-1 and J is TRBJ2-7; 12 bases are a match to TRBD2. Germline V lookup: CDR1 SGHRS, CDR2 YFSETQ. This CDR3 contains 15 residues. V lost 5 bases to trimming and J lost 4 bases; unmatched junction nucleotides: 7. The CDR3 spells CASSWTSGTIYEQYF. DNA of the CDR3: TGCGCCAGCAGTTGGACTAGCGGGACGATATACGAGCAGTACTTC.

This clone has only one observation. This chain links TRBV5-1 with TRBJ2-7; TRBD1 matches 8 bases. Germline V CDR1 and CDR2: SGHRS, YFSETQ. The CDR3 spans 13 residues. J was trimmed by 6 bases and V by 4 bases; bases with no gene match: 6. CDR3 nucleotides: TGCGCCAGCAGCCCCGGACAGGGATCCGAGCAGTACTTC. This encodes CASSPGQGSEQYF.

V is TRBV15 and J is TRBJ2-3; D is uncertain. The germline CDR1 and CDR2 sequences are LNHNV and YYDKDF (reference sequence). V lost 3 bases and J 3 bases, leaving 13 bases between the germline ends. This CDR3 region has 15 residues. The CDR3 region is CATSSSPFGTDTQYF. For the CDR3, the DNA is TGTGCCACCAGCAGTAGCCCTTTTGGGACAGATACGCAGTATTTT.

The chain employs TRBV10-3 and TRBJ1-1; TRBD1 aligns across 8 bases. CDR1 is ENHRY and CDR2 is SYGVKD in the germline V gene. The length of the CDR3 is 15 residues. V gave up 0 bases and J gave up 5 bases; unmatched junction bases: 5. CDR3: CAISESTGERTEAFF. CDR3 nucleotide sequence: TGTGCCATCAGTGAGTCGACAGGGGAAAGAACTGAAGCTTTCTTT.

The rearrangement links TRBV7-8 to TRBJ2-2; possibly TRBD1 for D (5 bases). V shed 6 bases and J shed 1 base, with 12 bases lying between them. Germline V CDR1 and CDR2: SGHVS, FQNEAQ. CDR3 size: 15 residues. This chain's CDR3 is CASRPVTGNTGELFF. The CDR3 DNA is TGTGCCAGCAGACCGGTAACAGGGAACACCGGGGAGCTGTTTTTT.

This rearrangement joins TRBV11-3 to TRBJ2-2, with a possible D match to TRBD1 (6 bases). The CDR3 runs to 15 residues. Trimming removed 5 bases from V and 3 bases from J, with 13 bases in between. The germline V gene has CDR1 SGHNT and CDR2 YENEEA. The CDR3 DNA follows: TGTGCCAGCAGCGCCGGACAGAGACACACCGGGGAGCTGTTTTTT. Its protein product is CASSAGQRHTGELFF.

The V gene is TRBV2, the J gene TRBJ1-4; 7 positions agree with TRBD1. CDR3 length equals 12 residues. Losses at the gene ends were 8 bases for V and 10 bases for J; bases not matched to a gene: 7. Germline assignment: CDR1 SNHLY and CDR2 FYNNEI. Here the CDR3 DNA reads TGTGCCAGCGTCGAGGAGGGGGCAAAACTGTTTTTT. It specifies CASVEEGAKLFF.

The chain employs TRBV2 and TRBJ2-1, with a weak D call TRBD2 (5 bases). This CDR3 comprises 13 residues. With 8 bases removed from V and 0 bases from J, the gap between germline ends came to 8 bases. Germline V gene data show CDR1 as SNHLY and CDR2 as FYNNEI. The CDR3 loop reads CASGLYSYNEQFF. For the CDR3, the DNA is TGTGCCAGCGGACTGTACTCCTACAATGAGCAGTTCTTC.

For this clone: The junction differs from germline at one of its ends, possibly a read error. The gene calls are TRBV7-7 and TRBJ2-1; maybe TRBD2 (5 bases). The CDR3 has 17 amino acids. Germline lookup yields CDR1 SSHAT and CDR2 FNYEAQ (reference sequence). CDR3 protein: CASSLALGLAAYNEQFF. In nucleotides, the CDR3 is TGTGCTAGCAGCTTAGCGCTCGGGCTAGCAGCCTACAATGAGCAGTTCTTC.

The rearrangement uses TRBV13 and TRBJ1-1; no firm D call. Trimming took off 4 bases at V and 1 base at J, with 13 bases between the two ends. The germline V gene encodes CDR1 PRHDT and CDR2 FYEKMQ (reference sequence). CDR3 length equals 15 residues. The CDR3 DNA follows: TGTGCCAGCAGCTCAGGACGCCGGGGGAACACTGAAGCTTTCTTT. This codes for CASSSGRRGNTEAFF.

The J gene is TRBJ1-2, the V gene TRBV19; the D is unclear. The CDR3 is made up of 15 amino acids. Trimming removed 3 bases from V and 3 bases from J, with 14 bases in between. Germline lookup yields CDR1 LNHDA and CDR2 SQIVND (reference sequence). The CDR3 DNA is TGTGCCAGTAGTATTTATCGGGTTTTAGACTATGGCTACACCTTC. This sequence encodes CASSIYRVLDYGYTF.

This clone came up once. The chain links TRBV7-2 to TRBJ2-7; 9 positions match TRBD1. After removal of 5 bases from V and 5 bases from J, the junction contained 10 bases not matched to a gene. The germline CDR1 and CDR2 sequences are SGHTA and FQGNSA. The CDR3 spans 15 residues. The DNA for the CDR3 is TGTGCCAGCAGCCATCCCGGGACAGGGATACACGAGCAGTACTTC. This encodes CASSHPGTGIHEQYF.

This chain links TRBV10-3 with TRBJ2-2; TRBD2 agrees at 11 bases. The germline V gene encodes CDR1 ENHRY and CDR2 SYGVKD. V trimming: 4 bases; J trimming: 6 bases; junction bases outside the gene matches: 13. The CDR3 totals 18 residues. The CDR3 DNA is TGTGCCATCAGTGGGAGTAGCGGGAGGGGTGCCGATGCCGGGGAGCTGTTTTTT. Translating gives CAISGSSGRGADAGELFF.

This chain uses TRBV25-1 with TRBJ2-3; no reliable D call. This CDR3 contains 14 residues. Germline CDR1 and CDR2: MGHDK and SYGVNS. The V and J ends lost 5 bases and 2 bases respectively, with 11 bases between them. CDR3 residues: CASSLTPLTDTQYF. CDR3 in DNA: TGTGCCAGCAGTTTGACACCTCTCACAGATACGCAGTATTTT.

J is TRBJ2-7 and V is TRBV11-3, with D maybe TRBD1 (6 bases). Trimming stripped 4 bases from V and 3 bases from J, with 10 bases between. CDR1 is SGHNT, CDR2 YENEEA, per germline. The CDR3 consists of 13 residues. Written as DNA, the CDR3 is TGTGCCAGCAGCTGGACAGCATTCTACGAGCAGTACTTC. Amino acid sequence: CASSWTAFYEQYF.

This chain links TRBV10-3 with TRBJ1-1, with 9 bases identical to TRBD1. V lost 6 bases and J lost 0; bases outside the gene matches: 5. Per the germline V gene, CDR1 is ENHRY and CDR2 is SYGVKD. This CDR3 comprises 15 residues. CDR3 sequence: CAIRDRGRVNTEAFF. CDR3 nucleotides: TGTGCCATCAGGGACAGGGGAAGGGTGAACACTGAAGCTTTCTTT.

This chain joins TRBV5-1 and TRBJ2-2; 10 nucleotides align to TRBD2. The V and J ends lost 0 bases and 4 bases, in that order; junction bases with no gene match: 6. Looked up from germline, CDR1 is SGHRS and CDR2 is YFSETQ. This CDR3 is 17 amino acids long. In DNA form, the CDR3 reads TGCGCCAGCAGCTTGGGTATAGCGGGAGGACCCACCGGGGAGCTGTTTTTT. Amino acids: CASSLGIAGGPTGELFF.